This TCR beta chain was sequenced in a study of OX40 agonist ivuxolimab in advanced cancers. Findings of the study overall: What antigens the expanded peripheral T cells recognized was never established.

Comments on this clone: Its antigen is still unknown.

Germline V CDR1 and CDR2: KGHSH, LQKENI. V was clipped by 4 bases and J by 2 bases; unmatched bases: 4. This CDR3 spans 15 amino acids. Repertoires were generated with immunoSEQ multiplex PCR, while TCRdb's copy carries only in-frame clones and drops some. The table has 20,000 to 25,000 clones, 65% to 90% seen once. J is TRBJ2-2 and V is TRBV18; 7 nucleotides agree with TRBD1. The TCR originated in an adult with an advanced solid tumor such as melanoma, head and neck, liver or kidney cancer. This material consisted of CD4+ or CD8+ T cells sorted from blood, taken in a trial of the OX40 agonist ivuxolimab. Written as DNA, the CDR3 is TGTGCCAGCTCACGAGACAGGGAAAACACCGGGGAGCTGTTTTTT. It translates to CASSRDRENTGELFF.